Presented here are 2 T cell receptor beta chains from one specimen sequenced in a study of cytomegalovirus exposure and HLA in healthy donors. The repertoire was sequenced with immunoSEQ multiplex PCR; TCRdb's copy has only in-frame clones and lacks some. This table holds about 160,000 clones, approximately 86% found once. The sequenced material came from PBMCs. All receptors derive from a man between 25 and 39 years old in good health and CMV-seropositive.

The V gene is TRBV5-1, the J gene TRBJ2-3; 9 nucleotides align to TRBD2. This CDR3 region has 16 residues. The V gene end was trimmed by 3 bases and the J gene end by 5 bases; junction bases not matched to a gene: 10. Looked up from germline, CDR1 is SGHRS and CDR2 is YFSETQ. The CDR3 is CASSSSAGGVRDTQYF. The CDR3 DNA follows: TGCGCCAGCAGCTCCTCAGCGGGGGGCGTGAGAGATACGCAGTATTTT.

The CDR3 spells CASSLSWTGIGEQYF. In DNA, the CDR3 is TGTGCCAGCAGCTTATCTTGGACAGGGATAGGGGAGCAGTACTTC. This chain connects TRBV5-5 to TRBJ2-7; the match to TRBD1 covers 8 bases. Trimming removed 2 bases from V and 7 bases from J; junction bases left unmatched: 11. This CDR3 spans 15 amino acids. CDR1 is SGHKS, CDR2 YYEKEE, per germline (reference sequence).